The 14 T cell receptor beta chains presented below share a single source sample, sequenced in a study of blood T cell repertoires in COVID-19. Method: immunoSEQ multiplex PCR; TCRdb's copy keeps in-frame clones and lacks some. Of approximately 150,000 clones listed, just over 90% are singletons. Source material: peripheral blood. These receptors came from a man aged 18 to 35 with COVID-19, enrolled during active disease.

The chain is built from TRBV10-3 and TRBJ1-1; 7 positions agree with TRBD1. The CDR3 has 14 amino acids. Germline trimming cut 10 bases from V and 0 bases from J; bases unmatched to any gene: 8. Germline values: CDR1 ENHRY, CDR2 SYGVKD. CDR3 amino acids: CASGTVTMNTEAFF. The CDR3 nucleotides are TGTGCCAGCGGGACAGTAACTATGAACACTGAAGCTTTCTTT.

The chain joins TRBV19 to TRBJ2-7; 9 bases match TRBD1. Per the germline V gene, CDR1 is LNHDA and CDR2 is SQIVND (reference sequence). The CDR3 sequence is 13 residues long. V lost 7 bases, J lost 6 bases, and 7 bases stayed unmatched. CDR3 nucleotide sequence: TGTGCCAGTAAGGGGGACAGGGTTCGCGAGCAGTACTTC. It is translated as CASKGDRVREQYF.

In its sample, this clone was seen a few times. V is TRBV27 and J is TRBJ1-1; a possible D gene is TRBD1 (6 bases). V lost 7 bases and J 0 bases, leaving 15 bases between the germline ends. The CDR3 totals 15 residues. Germline loops: CDR1 MNHEY, CDR2 SMNVEV (reference sequence). The CDR3 sequence: CASTRGTAMNTEAFF. CDR3 nucleotides: TGTGCCAGCACTAGGGGGACCGCAATGAACACTGAAGCTTTCTTT.

The J gene is TRBJ2-5, the V gene TRBV30; 12 bases are a match to TRBD2. Germline V lookup: CDR1 GTSNPN, CDR2 SVGIG (reference sequence). The V segment lost 1 base and the J segment 5 bases; nucleotides outside the gene matches: 5. CDR3 length: 15 amino acids. CDR3 bases: TGTGCCTGGAGTGGCCGACTAGCGGGAGAGGAGACCCAGTACTTC. Protein product: CAWSGRLAGEETQYF.

V usage is TRBV27 and J usage is TRBJ2-7; D possibly corresponds to TRBD2 (5 bases). Trimming pared 5 bases from V and 3 bases from J, leaving 14 bases between. The length of the CDR3 is 14 residues. CDR1 is MNHEY, CDR2 SMNVEV, per germline (reference sequence). CDR3 in DNA: TGTGCCAGCAGTCCAAGCGGAAATAACTACGAGCAGTACTTC. Amino acids: CASSPSGNNYEQYF.

The rearrangement uses TRBV6-6 and TRBJ1-6; D remains ambiguous. Germline lookup yields CDR1 MNHNY and CDR2 SVGAGI (reference sequence). The V end lost 5 bases, the J end lost 4 bases, and 12 bases lay between the germline ends. This CDR3 is built from 15 residues. The CDR3, as DNA: TGTGCCAGCAGTCCCCCCGGGTTATATAATTCACCCCTCCACTTT. Translation gives CASSPPGLYNSPLHF.

The chain is built from TRBV15 and TRBJ2-1; a possible D gene is TRBD1 (6 bases). Germline values: CDR1 LNHNV, CDR2 YYDKDF (reference sequence). The V end was cut by 5 bases, the J end by 1 base, with 12 bases between. CDR3 length equals 15 residues. This chain's CDR3 is CATSPRTVSYNEQFF. Written as DNA, the CDR3 is TGTGCCACCAGCCCCCGGACAGTTTCCTACAATGAGCAGTTCTTC.

This clone appeared once. The gene calls are TRBV24-1 and TRBJ2-1, with TRBD2 as a possible D gene (6 bases). This CDR3 is 18 amino acids long. Germline V gives CDR1 KGHDR, CDR2 SFDVKD. V lost 0 bases and J lost 6, with 20 bases in between. The CDR3 region has the DNA TGTGCCACCAGTGATTTGAGCGGGCCAGTTTCACTCTGCAATGAGCAGTTCTTC. Translated, it gives CATSDLSGPVSLCNEQFF.

The chain couples TRBV20-1 to TRBJ2-5; a possible D gene is TRBD1 (5 bases). Germline CDR1 and CDR2: DFQATT and SNEGSKA (reference sequence). The CDR3 loop spans 11 amino acids. V lost 3 bases and J lost 9, with 11 bases in between. The CDR3 DNA follows: TGCAGTGCTAGGGAACAGGTGGCCCAGTACTTC. It codes for CSAREQVAQYF.

The CDR3 bases are TGTGCCATCAGTGGACGGACAGGGGGCTCTGGAAACACCATATATTTT. Translation gives CAISGRTGGSGNTIYF. V gene TRBV10-3 combines with J gene TRBJ1-3; 10 bases line up with TRBD1. This CDR3 comprises 16 residues. Looked up from germline, CDR1 is ENHRY and CDR2 is SYGVKD. The V segment lost 4 bases and the J segment 0 bases; nucleotides outside the gene matches: 3.

This clone was recorded a few times. V gene TRBV28 combines with J gene TRBJ1-2, with TRBD1 matching 9 bases. This CDR3 contains 13 residues. Trimming at V came to 6 bases and at J to 6 bases, leaving 5 bases not matched to a gene. Germline V gene lookup returns CDR1 MDHEN and CDR2 SYDVKM. The CDR3 DNA sequence: TGTGCCAGCAGCCCCGGGACAGGGAATGGCTACACCTTC. This sequence encodes CASSPGTGNGYTF.

Points on this clone: The identical CDR3 is also encoded by other nucleotide sequences in the sample. V is TRBV30 and J is TRBJ2-7; D not resolved. V lost 1 base to trimming and J lost 3 bases, with 4 bases between them. CDR3 length: 11 amino acids. CDR1 is GTSNPN, CDR2 SVGIG, per germline (reference sequence). The CDR3 region has the DNA TGTGCCTGGAGTGGCGGCTACGAGCAGTACTTC. Its protein product is CAWSGGYEQYF. Supplemented by reference TRBV30 and TRBJ2-7, the full variable domain reads SQTIHQWPATLVQPVGSPLSLECTVEGTSNPNLYWYRQAAGRGLQLLFYSVGIGQISSEVPQNLSASRPQDRQFILSSKKLLLSDSGFYLCAWSGGYEQYFGPGTRLTVT.

The V and J genes are TRBV2 and TRBJ1-2; D is undetermined. V was cut by 8 bases and J by 5 bases, with 12 bases left in between. CDR3 length: 12 amino acids. Per germline, CDR1 SNHLY and CDR2 FYNNEI. CDR3 DNA: TGTGCCAGCGCTGAGAGATGGTATGGCTACACCTTC. Translation gives CASAERWYGYTF. The full variable domain, in which reference TRBV2 and TRBJ1-2 provide the parts outside the CDR3, is EPEVTQTPSHQVTQMGQEVILRCVPISNHLYFYWYRQILGQKVEFLVSFYNNEISEKSEIFDDQFSVERPDGSNFTLKIRSTKLEDSAMYFCASAERWYGYTFGSGTRLTVV.

This clone showed up many times. The V and J genes are TRBV24-1 and TRBJ1-2; D call uncertain. The CDR3 length is 12 residues. Trimming removed 4 bases at V and 5 bases at J, with 7 bases between. Germline CDR1 and CDR2: KGHDR and SFDVKD. CDR3 in amino acids: CATSDGVYGYTF. CDR3 sequence (DNA): TGTGCCACCAGTGACGGGGTGTATGGCTACACCTTC.